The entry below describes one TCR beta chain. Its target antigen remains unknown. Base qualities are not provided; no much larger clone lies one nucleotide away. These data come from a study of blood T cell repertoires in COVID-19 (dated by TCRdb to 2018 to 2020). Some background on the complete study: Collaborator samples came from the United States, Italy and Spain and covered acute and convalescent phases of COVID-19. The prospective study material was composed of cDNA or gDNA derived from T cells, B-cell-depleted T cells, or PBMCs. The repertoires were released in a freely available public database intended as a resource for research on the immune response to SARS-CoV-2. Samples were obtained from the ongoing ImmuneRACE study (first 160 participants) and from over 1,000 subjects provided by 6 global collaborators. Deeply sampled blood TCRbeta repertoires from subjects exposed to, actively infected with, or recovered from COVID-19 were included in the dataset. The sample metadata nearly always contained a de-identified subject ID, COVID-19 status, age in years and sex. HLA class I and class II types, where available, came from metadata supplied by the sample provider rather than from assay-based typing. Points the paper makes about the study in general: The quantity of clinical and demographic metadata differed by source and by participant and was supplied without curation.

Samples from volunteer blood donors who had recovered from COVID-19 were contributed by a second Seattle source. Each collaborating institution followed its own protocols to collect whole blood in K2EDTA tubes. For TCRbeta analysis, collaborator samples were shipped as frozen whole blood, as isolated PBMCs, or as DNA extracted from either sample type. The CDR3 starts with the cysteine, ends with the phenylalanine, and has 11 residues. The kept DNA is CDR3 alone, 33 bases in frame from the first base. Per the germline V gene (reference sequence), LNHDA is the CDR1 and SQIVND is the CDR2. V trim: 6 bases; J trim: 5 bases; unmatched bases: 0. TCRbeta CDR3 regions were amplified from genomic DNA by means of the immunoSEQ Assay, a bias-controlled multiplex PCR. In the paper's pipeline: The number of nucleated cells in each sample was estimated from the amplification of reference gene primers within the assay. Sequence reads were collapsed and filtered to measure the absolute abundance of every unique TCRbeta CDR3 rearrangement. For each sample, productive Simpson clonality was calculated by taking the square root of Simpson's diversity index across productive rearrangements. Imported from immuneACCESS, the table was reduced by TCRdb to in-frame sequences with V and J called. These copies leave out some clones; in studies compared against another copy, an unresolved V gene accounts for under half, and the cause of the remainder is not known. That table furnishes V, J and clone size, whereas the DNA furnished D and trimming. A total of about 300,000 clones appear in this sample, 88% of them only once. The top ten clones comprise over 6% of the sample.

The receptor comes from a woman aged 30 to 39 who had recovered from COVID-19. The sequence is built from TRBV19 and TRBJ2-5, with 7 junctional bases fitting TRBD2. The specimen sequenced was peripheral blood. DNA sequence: TGTGCCAGTAGCGGGGGGGAGACCCAGTACTTC. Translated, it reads CASSGGETQYF.